One T cell receptor (beta chain) is described in this entry. What it recognizes is unknown. The data originate from a study of T-cell memory formation after mild COVID-19. This CDR3 is built from 16 residues. J gave up 0 bases and V 2 bases, and 3 bases lay outside the gene matches. Germline CDR1 and CDR2: DFQATT and SNEGSKA (reference sequence). Whole-study results and caveats: Day 15 to 85 contractors were CD4/CD8 balanced; later expanders leaned CD4+.

MiXCR was run by TCRdb on the 5' RACE reads, yielding one entry per CDR3 protein. The sample has about 200,000 distinct CDR3 sequences, around 9.1% seen once. Sequencing was done on a sample of PBMCs or a T cell subset sorted from them (not recorded which). The clonotype originates from a man aged 18-30 years who had mild COVID-19 (a few samples of this study predate the infection). Cell type and time point are not known. V gene TRBV20-1 combines with J gene TRBJ2-2, with TRBD2 identical over 10 bases. The CDR3 reads CSARPGLATNTGELFF. For the CDR3, the DNA is TGCAGTGCTAGACCGGGACTAGCGACGAACACCGGGGAGCTGTTTTTT.